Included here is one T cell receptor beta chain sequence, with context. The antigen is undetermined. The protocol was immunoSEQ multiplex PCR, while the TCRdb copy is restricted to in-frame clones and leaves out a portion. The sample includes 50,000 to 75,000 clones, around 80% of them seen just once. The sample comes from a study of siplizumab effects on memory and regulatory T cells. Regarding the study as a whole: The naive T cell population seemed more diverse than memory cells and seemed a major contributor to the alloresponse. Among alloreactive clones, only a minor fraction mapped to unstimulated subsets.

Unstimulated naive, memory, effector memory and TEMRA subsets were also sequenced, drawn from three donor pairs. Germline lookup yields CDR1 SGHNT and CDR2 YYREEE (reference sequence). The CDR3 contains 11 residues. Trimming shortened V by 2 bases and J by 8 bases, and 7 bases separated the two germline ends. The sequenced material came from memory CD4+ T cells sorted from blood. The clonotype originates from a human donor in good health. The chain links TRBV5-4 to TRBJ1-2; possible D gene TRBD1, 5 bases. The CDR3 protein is CASSFQGGYTF. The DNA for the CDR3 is TGTGCCAGCAGCTTCCAGGGAGGCTACACCTTC.